This T cell receptor (beta chain) came from a study of cytomegalovirus exposure and HLA in healthy donors. Researchers ran the PCR with 60 Vbeta and 13 Jbeta primers. Using immunoSEQ multiplex PCR, the repertoire was profiled, and TCRdb retains in-frame clones only, with some absent. The table has roughly 160,000 clones, 80% seen once. The CDR3 runs to 14 residues. The germline V gene encodes CDR1 SNHLY and CDR2 FYNNEI. V was cut by 2 bases and J by 5 bases, with 12 bases left in between. This receptor was identified in a man between 25 and 39 years old in good health and CMV-seronegative. This chain links TRBV2 with TRBJ2-5, with D tentatively TRBD2 (6 bases). Sequenced input: PBMCs. The CDR3 nucleotides are TGTGCCAGCAGTGAACGTAGGGCGGGGGAGACCCAGTACTTC. Its translation: CASSERRAGETQYF.